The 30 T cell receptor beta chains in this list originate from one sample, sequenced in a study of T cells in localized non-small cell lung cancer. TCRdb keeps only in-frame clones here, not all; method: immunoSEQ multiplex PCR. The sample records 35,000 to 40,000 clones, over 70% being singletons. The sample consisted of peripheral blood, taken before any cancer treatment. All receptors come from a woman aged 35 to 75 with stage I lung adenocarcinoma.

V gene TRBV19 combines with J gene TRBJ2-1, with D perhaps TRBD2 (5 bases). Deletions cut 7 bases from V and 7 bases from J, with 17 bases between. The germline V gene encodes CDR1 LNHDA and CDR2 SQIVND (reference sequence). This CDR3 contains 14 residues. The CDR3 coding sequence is TGTGCCAGTAAGGTCTCCGGACTCATTAATGAGCAGTTCTTC. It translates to CASKVSGLINEQFF.

The CDR3 region is CASSYGGDTGNTIYF. CDR3 DNA sequence: TGTGCCAGCAGTTACGGGGGGGATACTGGAAACACCATATATTTT. The chain employs TRBV6-6 and TRBJ1-3; maybe TRBD1 (5 bases). The V end was cut by 2 bases, the J end by 2 bases, with 10 bases between. The germline gives CDR1 MNHNY, CDR2 SVGAGI (reference sequence). This CDR3 comprises 15 residues.

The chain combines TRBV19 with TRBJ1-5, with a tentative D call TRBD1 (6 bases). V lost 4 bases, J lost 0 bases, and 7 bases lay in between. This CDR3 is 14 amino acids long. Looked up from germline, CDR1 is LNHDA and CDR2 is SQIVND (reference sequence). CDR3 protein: CASSNRVSNQPQHF. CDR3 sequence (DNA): TGTGCCAGTAGTAACAGGGTTAGCAATCAGCCCCAGCATTTT.

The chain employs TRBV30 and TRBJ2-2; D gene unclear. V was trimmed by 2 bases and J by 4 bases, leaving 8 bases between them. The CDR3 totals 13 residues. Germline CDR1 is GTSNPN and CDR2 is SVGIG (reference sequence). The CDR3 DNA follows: TGTGCCTGGAGTCCCGAGTCCACCGGGGAGCTGTTTTTT. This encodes CAWSPESTGELFF. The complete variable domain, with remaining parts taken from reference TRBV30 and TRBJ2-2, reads SQTIHQWPATLVQPVGSPLSLECTVEGTSNPNLYWYRQAAGRGLQLLFYSVGIGQISSEVPQNLSASRPQDRQFILSSKKLLLSDSGFYLCAWSPESTGELFFGEGSRLTVL.

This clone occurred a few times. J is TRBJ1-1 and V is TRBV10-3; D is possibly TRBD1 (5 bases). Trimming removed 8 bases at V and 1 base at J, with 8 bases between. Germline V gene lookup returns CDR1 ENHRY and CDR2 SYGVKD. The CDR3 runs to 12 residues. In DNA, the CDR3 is TGTGCCATCGGGAGGGGGAACACTGAAGCTTTCTTT. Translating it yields CAIGRGNTEAFF.

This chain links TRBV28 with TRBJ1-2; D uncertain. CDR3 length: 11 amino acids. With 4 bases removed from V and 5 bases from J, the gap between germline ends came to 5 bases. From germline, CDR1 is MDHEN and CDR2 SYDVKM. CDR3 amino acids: CASSSGYGYTF. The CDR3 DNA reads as TGTGCCAGCAGTTCGGGGTATGGCTACACCTTC.

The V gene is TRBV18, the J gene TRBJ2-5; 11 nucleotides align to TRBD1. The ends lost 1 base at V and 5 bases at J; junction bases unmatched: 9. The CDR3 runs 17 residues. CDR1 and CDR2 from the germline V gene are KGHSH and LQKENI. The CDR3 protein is CASSPRRTGGESETQYF. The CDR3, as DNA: TGTGCCAGCTCACCACGAAGGACAGGGGGCGAGTCGGAGACCCAGTACTTC.

The CDR3 region is CASRSPGRGTDTQYF. CDR3 in DNA: TGTGCCAGTAGGTCCCCGGGACGAGGGACAGATACGCAGTATTTT. V gene TRBV19 combines with J gene TRBJ2-3; D is perhaps TRBD1 or TRBD2 (5 bases each). The germline CDR1 and CDR2 sequences are LNHDA and SQIVND (reference sequence). The CDR3 extends over 15 amino acids. Trimming removed 6 bases from V and 3 bases from J, with 16 bases in between.

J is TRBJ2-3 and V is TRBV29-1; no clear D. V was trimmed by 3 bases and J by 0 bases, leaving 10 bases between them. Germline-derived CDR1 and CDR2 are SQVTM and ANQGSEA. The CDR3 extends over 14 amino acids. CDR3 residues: CSVDRQTSTDTQYF. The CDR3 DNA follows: TGCAGCGTTGATCGGCAGACTAGCACAGATACGCAGTATTTT.

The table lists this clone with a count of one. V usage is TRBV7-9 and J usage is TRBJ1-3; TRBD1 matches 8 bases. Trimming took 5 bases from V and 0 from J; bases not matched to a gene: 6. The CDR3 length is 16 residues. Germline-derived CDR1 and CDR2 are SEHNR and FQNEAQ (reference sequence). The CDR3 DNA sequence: TGTGCCAGCAGCCGCGGACAGGGAAGCTCTGGAAACACCATATATTTT. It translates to CASSRGQGSSGNTIYF.

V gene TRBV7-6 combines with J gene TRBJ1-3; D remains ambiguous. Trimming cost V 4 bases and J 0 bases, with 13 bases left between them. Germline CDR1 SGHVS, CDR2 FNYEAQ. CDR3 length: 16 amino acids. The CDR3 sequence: CASSSPADYSGNTIYF. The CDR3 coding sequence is TGTGCCAGCAGCTCGCCTGCGGACTACTCTGGAAACACCATATATTTT.

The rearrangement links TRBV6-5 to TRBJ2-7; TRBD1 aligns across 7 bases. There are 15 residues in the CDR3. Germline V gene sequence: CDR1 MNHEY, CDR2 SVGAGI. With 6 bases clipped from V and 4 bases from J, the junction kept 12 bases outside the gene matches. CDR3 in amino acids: CASSLGQVPAYEQYF. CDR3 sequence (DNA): TGTGCCAGCAGCCTAGGACAGGTCCCTGCTTACGAGCAGTACTTC.

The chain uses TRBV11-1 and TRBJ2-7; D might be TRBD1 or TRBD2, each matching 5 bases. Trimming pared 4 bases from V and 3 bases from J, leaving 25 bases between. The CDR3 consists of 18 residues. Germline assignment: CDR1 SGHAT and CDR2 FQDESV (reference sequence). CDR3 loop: CASSSPRTLWGNYYEQYF. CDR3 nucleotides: TGTGCCAGCAGCTCACCACGGACTTTGTGGGGGAATTACTACGAGCAGTACTTC. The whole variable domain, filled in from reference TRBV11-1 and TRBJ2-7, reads EAEVAQSPRYKITEKSQAVAFWCDPISGHATLYWYRQILGQGPELLVQFQDESVVDDSQLPKDRFSAERLKGVDSTLKIQPAELGDSAMYLCASSSPRTLWGNYYEQYFGPGTRLTVT.

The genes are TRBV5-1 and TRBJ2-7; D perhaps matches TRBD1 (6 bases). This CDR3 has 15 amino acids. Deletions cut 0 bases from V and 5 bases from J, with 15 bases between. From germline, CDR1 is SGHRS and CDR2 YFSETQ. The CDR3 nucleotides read TGCGCCAGCAGCTTGGAGTCAGGGGTTACCCACGAGCAGTACTTC. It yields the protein CASSLESGVTHEQYF.

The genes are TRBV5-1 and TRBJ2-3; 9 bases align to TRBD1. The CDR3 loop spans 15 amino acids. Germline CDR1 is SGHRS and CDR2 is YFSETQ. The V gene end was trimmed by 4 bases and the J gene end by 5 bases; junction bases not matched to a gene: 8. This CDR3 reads CASSQGQGGLDTQYF. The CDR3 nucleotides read TGCGCCAGCAGCCAGGGACAGGGAGGGTTAGATACGCAGTATTTT.

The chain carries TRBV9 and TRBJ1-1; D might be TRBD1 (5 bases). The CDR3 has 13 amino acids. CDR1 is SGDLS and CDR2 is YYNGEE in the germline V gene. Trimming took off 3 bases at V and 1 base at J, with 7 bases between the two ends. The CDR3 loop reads CASSGTTNTEAFF. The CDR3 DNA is TGTGCCAGCAGCGGGACAACGAACACTGAAGCTTTCTTT.

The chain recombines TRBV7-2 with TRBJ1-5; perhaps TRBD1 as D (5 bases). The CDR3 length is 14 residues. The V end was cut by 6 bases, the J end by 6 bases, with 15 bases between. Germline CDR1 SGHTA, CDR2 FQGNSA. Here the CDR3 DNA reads TGTGCCAGCAGTATACGGGGGTTCGGTCAGCCCCAGCATTTT. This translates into CASSIRGFGQPQHF.

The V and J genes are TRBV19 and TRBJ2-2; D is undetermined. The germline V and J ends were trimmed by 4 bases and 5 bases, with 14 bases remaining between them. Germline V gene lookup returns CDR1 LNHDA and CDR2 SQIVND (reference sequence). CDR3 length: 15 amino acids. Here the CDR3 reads CASSRNKDGTGELFF. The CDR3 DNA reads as TGTGCCAGTAGTAGGAATAAGGACGGGACCGGGGAGCTGTTTTTT.

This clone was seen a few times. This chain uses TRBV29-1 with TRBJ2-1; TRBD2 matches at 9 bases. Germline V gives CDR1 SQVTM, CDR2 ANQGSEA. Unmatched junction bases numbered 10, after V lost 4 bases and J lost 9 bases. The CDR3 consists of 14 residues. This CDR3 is CSVVRGRAYGEQFF. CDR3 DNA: TGCAGCGTTGTTCGCGGGAGGGCCTATGGTGAGCAGTTCTTC.

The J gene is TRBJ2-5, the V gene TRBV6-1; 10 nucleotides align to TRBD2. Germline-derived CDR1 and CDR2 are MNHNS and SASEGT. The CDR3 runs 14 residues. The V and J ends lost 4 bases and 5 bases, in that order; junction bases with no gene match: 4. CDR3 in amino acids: CASSGWTSGETQYF. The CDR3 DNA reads TGTGCCAGCAGTGGGTGGACTAGCGGTGAGACCCAGTACTTC.

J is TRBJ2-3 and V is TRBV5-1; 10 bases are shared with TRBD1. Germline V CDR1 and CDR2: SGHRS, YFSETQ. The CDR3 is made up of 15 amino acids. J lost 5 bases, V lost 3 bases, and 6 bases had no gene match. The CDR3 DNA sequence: TGCGCCAGCAGCTCGGGACAGGGGAAACAAGATACGCAGTATTTT. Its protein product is CASSSGQGKQDTQYF.

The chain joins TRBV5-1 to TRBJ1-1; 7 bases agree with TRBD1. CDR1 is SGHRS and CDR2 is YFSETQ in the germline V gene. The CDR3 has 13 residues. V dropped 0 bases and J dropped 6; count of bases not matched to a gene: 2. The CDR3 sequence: CASSLARGAEAFF. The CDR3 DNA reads TGCGCCAGCAGCTTGGCCAGGGGGGCTGAAGCTTTCTTT. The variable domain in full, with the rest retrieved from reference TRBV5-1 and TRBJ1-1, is KAGVTQTPRYLIKTRGQQVTLSCSPISGHRSVSWYQQTPGQGLQFLFEYFSETQRNKGNFPGRFSGRQFSNSRSEMNVSTLELGDSALYLCASSLARGAEAFFGQGTRLTVV.

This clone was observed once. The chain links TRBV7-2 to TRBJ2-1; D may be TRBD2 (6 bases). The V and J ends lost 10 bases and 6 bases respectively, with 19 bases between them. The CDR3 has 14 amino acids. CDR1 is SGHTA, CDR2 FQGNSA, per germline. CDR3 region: CATALEGLTNEQFF. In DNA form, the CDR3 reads TGTGCCACTGCCCTGGAGGGCCTCACCAATGAGCAGTTCTTC.

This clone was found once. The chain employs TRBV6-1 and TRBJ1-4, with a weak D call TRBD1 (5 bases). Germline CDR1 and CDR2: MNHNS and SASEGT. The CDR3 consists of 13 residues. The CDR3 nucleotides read TGTGCTACTGACAGAGCAACTAATGAAAAACTGTTTTTT. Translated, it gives CATDRATNEKLFF.

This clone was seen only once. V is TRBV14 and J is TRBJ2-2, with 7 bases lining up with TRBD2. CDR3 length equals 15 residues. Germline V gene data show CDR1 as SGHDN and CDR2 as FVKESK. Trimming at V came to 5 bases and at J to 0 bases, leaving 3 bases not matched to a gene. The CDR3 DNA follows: TGTGCCAGCAGCTGGGGAGGGACGAACACCGGGGAGCTGTTTTTT. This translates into CASSWGGTNTGELFF. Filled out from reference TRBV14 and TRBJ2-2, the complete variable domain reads EAGVTQFPSHSVIEKGQTVTLRCDPISGHDNLYWYRRVMGKEIKFLLHFVKESKQDESGMPNNRFLAERTGGTYSTLKVQPAELEDSGVYFCASSWGGTNTGELFFGEGSRLTVL.

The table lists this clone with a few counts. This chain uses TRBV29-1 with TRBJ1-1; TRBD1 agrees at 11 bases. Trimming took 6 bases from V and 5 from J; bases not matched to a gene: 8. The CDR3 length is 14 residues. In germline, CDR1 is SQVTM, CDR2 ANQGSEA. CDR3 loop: CSVWTGGLWTEAFF. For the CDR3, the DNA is TGCAGCGTCTGGACAGGGGGCTTATGGACTGAAGCTTTCTTT.

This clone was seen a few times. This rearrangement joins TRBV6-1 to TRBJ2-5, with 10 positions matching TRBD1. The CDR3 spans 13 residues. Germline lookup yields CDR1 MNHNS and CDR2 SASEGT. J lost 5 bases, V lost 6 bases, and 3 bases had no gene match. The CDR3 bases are TGTGCCAGCAGGACAGGGGGCACGGAGACCCAGTACTTC. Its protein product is CASRTGGTETQYF.

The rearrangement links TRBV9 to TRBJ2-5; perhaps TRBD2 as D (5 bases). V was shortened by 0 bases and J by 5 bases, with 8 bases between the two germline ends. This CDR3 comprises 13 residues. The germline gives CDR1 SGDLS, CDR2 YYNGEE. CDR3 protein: CASSVGGLETQYF. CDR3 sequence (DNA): TGTGCCAGCAGCGTAGGAGGGCTGGAGACCCAGTACTTC.

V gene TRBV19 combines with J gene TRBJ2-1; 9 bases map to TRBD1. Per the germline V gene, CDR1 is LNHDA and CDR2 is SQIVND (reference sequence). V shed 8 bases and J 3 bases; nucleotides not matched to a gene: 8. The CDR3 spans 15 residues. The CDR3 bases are TGTGCCAGTCGCGACAGGGGGGATCTCTACAATGAGCAGTTCTTC. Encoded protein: CASRDRGDLYNEQFF. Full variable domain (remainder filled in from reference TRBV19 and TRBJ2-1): DGGITQSPKYLFRKEGQNVTLSCEQNLNHDAMYWYRQDPGQGLRLIYYSQIVNDFQKGDIAEGYSVSREKKESFPLTVTSAQKNPTAFYLCASRDRGDLYNEQFFGPGTRLTVL.

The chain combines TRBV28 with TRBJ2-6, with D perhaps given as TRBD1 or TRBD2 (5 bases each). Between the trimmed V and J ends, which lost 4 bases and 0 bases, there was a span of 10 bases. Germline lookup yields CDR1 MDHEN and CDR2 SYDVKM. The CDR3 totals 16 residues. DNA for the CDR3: TGTGCCAGCAGTTCCGAGAGGGGCTCTGGGGCCAACGTCCTGACTTTC. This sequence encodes CASSSERGSGANVLTF.